The sequence of this T cell receptor beta chain was determined in a study of response to subunit inactivated influenza vaccine. General observations from the study: Seasonal influenza vaccination, on each occasion, was suggested by the authors to recruit few new T cells.

CDR1 is SGHRS, CDR2 YFSETQ, per germline. The CDR3 has 15 residues. V lost 4 bases to trimming and J lost 0 bases; unmatched junction nucleotides: 4. This clonotype has just a few counts. Its cognate antigen is unknown. TCRdb reprocessed the RT-PCR reads with MiXCR, giving one entry per CDR3 protein. The table includes around 520,000 distinct CDR3 sequences, less than 30% detected once. This clonotype was sampled from a man in his forties or fifties who received an inactivated influenza vaccine. Sequenced material: CD4+ T cells sorted from PBMCs, taken 5 days after vaccination. The J gene is TRBJ1-2, the V gene TRBV5-1; 9 bases are shared with TRBD1. The CDR3 sequence is CASSRTGEANYGYTF. The DNA for the CDR3 is TGCGCCAGCAGCAGGACAGGGGAAGCTAACTATGGCTACACCTTC.